The 7 T cell receptor beta chains presented below share a single source sample, sequenced in a study of blood T cell repertoires in COVID-19. Produced via immunoSEQ multiplex PCR; TCRdb's table is partial and in-frame only. The repertoire holds under 150,000 clones, more than 75% seen once, with 3.5% to 4.5% in the top ten. Sequences were obtained from peripheral blood. These receptors were taken from a man aged 60-69 years with acute or convalescent COVID-19.

V usage is TRBV9 and J usage is TRBJ2-1; 8 nucleotides agree with TRBD2. The germline V gene has CDR1 SGDLS and CDR2 YYNGEE. The J segment lost 5 bases and the V segment lost 0 bases, leaving 7 bases of the junction unmatched. CDR3 size: 16 residues. The CDR3 nucleotides are TGTGCCAGCAGCGTAGTTTTAGCGGGAAGTAACAATGAGCAGTTCTTC. Translated, it gives CASSVVLAGSNNEQFF. The full variable domain, completed using reference TRBV9 and TRBJ2-1, is DSGVTQTPKHLITATGQRVTLRCSPRSGDLSVYWYQQSLDQGLQFLIQYYNGEERAKGNILERFSAQQFPDLHSELNLSSLELGDSALYFCASSVVLAGSNNEQFFGPGTRLTVL.

The gene calls are TRBV11-2 and TRBJ2-5; D remains unclear. Germline V gives CDR1 SGHAT, CDR2 FQNNGV. The V and J ends lost 0 bases and 7 bases respectively, with 12 bases between them. CDR3 length equals 14 residues. CDR3 residues: CASSLEAAATTQYF. Here the CDR3 DNA reads TGTGCCAGCAGCTTAGAGGCGGCCGCGACGACCCAGTACTTC.

This chain joins TRBV27 and TRBJ2-7, with 13 bases lining up with TRBD2. The CDR3 extends over 13 amino acids. Looked up from germline, CDR1 is MNHEY and CDR2 is SMNVEV (reference sequence). Trimming at V came to 5 bases and at J to 11 bases, leaving 6 bases not matched to a gene. The CDR3: CASSPRTSGSEYF. The CDR3 DNA reads as TGTGCCAGCAGTCCCCGGACTAGCGGGAGTGAGTACTTC.

In the case of this clone: Other DNA sequences from this sample encode an identical CDR3 as well. This chain connects TRBV7-6 to TRBJ1-5, with TRBD1 identical over 7 bases. This CDR3 is 16 amino acids long. Germline V CDR1 and CDR2: SGHVS, FNYEAQ. Losses at the gene ends were 1 base for V and 2 bases for J; bases not matched to a gene: 5. Here the CDR3 reads CASSLGDRAGNQPQHF. The CDR3 coding sequence is TGTGCCAGCAGCTTAGGAGACAGGGCGGGCAATCAGCCCCAGCATTTT. Using reference TRBV7-6 and TRBJ1-5 for the parts outside the CDR3, the full variable domain is GAGVSQSPRYKVTKRGQDVALRCDPISGHVSLYWYRQALGQGPEFLTYFNYEAQQDKSGLPNDRFSAERPEGSISTLTIQRTEQRDSAMYRCASSLGDRAGNQPQHFGDGTRLSIL.

The chain combines TRBV28 with TRBJ2-3; 10 bases are shared with TRBD1. From germline, CDR1 is MDHEN and CDR2 SYDVKM. The CDR3 contains 15 residues. V gave up 6 bases and J gave up 4 bases; unmatched junction bases: 7. DNA of the CDR3: TGTGCCAGCAGCCCGACAGGGGGCGCCCCAGATACGCAGTATTTT. Translated, it gives CASSPTGGAPDTQYF.

The table lists this clone with a few counts. The chain joins TRBV18 to TRBJ2-5; possibly TRBD2 for D (5 bases). The CDR3 is 13 amino acids. The V gene's germline CDR1 is KGHSH and CDR2 LQKENI. Trimming cost V 2 bases and J 5 bases, with 9 bases left between them. The CDR3 DNA reads TGTGCCAGCTCACCAGGGGAGAGGGAGACCCAGTACTTC. Protein: CASSPGERETQYF.

This clone was observed a few times. V is TRBV29-1 and J is TRBJ2-1; 8 positions match TRBD2. V gave up 4 bases and J gave up 6 bases; unmatched junction bases: 8. CDR3 length: 14 amino acids. Germline V gene sequence: CDR1 SQVTM, CDR2 ANQGSEA. The CDR3: CSVGEIAGLNEQFF. CDR3 DNA sequence: TGCAGCGTTGGGGAAATAGCGGGACTCAATGAGCAGTTCTTC.